The source of this TCR beta chain is a study of control samples from healthy donors and cancer patients. The V and J ends lost 8 bases and 3 bases respectively, with 11 bases between them. The V gene's germline CDR1 is LNHDA and CDR2 SQIVND (reference sequence). The CDR3 consists of 14 residues. Produced via immunoSEQ multiplex PCR; TCRdb's table is partial and in-frame only. This table holds fewer than 500,000 clones, approximately 92% found once. The source is a man aged 40-49 years with head and neck cancer. The chain carries TRBV19 and TRBJ1-6; TRBD1 might be the D (6 bases). The material sequenced was PBMCs. CDR3 residues: CASSGAFYNSPLHF. In DNA, the CDR3 is TGTGCCAGTTCAGGGGCCTTCTATAATTCACCCCTCCACTTT.